The 3 T cell receptor beta chains below come from one sample, sequenced in a study of beta chain features in type 1 diabetes. Study results and caveats: Type 1 diabetes patients had TCRB CDR3s that were shorter (moderately but significantly so) in all four CD4+ subsets.

Their antigens are not known. Reverse transcribing all isolated RNA meant expressed TCRB transcripts were sequenced. Profiling relied on immunoSEQ multiplex PCR, and the TCRdb table lists in-frame clones only, not all of them. This sample has 500,000 to 650,000 clones; roughly 12% occur once, and the top ten carry more than 0.09%. The sample comprised naive CD4+ T cells from blood. These receptors were collected from a man aged 25 to 45 with type 1 diabetes.

This clone was detected only a few times. The chain combines TRBV28 with TRBJ2-3; TRBD1 aligns across 10 bases. The germline V gene encodes CDR1 MDHEN and CDR2 SYDVKM. J gave up 1 base and V 5 bases, and 6 bases lay outside the gene matches. This CDR3 spans 16 amino acids. The CDR3 is CASSVPGQGRTDTQYF. CDR3 bases: TGTGCCAGCAGTGTCCCGGGACAGGGGCGCACAGATACGCAGTATTTT.

This clone occurred a few times. This rearrangement joins TRBV4-1 to TRBJ2-5, with 7 bases matching TRBD1. This CDR3 region has 14 residues. Germline V lookup: CDR1 MGHRA, CDR2 YSYEKL. Unmatched junction bases numbered 5, after V lost 4 bases and J lost 3 bases. The CDR3 DNA is TGCGCCAGCAGCCCTTCTGACAGGGAAGAGACCCAGTACTTC. It specifies CASSPSDREETQYF.

The V and J genes are TRBV27 and TRBJ2-3; D gene ambiguous. CDR1 and CDR2 from the germline V gene are MNHEY and SMNVEV (reference sequence). The CDR3 has 13 residues. Trimming took off 2 bases at V and 5 bases at J, with 8 bases between the two ends. The CDR3 DNA reads TGTGCCAGCAGTTTAAGGGAAGGAGATACGCAGTATTTT. This gives the protein CASSLREGDTQYF.